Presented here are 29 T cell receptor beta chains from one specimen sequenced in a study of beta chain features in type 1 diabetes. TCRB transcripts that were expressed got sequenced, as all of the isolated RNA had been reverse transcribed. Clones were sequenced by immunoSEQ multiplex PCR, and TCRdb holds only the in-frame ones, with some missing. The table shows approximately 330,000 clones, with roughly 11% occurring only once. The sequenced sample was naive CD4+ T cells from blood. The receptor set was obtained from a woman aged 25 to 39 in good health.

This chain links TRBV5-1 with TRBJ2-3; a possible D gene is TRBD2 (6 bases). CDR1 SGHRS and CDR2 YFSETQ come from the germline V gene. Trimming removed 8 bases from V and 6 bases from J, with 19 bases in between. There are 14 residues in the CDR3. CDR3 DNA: TGCGCCAGTTCCAAAGGGGACTCGAGGGATACGCAGTATTTT. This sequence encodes CASSKGDSRDTQYF.

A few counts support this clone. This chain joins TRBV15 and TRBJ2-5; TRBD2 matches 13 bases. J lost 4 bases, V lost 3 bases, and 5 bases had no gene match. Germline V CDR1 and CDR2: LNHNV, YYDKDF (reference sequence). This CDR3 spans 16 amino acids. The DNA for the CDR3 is TGTGCCACCAGCAGGGGGGGACTAGCGGGAACAGAGACCCAGTACTTC. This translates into CATSRGGLAGTETQYF.

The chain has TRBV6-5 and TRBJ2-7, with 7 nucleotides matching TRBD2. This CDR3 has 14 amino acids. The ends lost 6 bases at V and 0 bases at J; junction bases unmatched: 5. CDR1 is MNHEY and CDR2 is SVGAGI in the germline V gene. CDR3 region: CASRTGGTSYEQYF. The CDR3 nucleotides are TGTGCCAGCAGGACGGGGGGAACCTCCTACGAGCAGTACTTC.

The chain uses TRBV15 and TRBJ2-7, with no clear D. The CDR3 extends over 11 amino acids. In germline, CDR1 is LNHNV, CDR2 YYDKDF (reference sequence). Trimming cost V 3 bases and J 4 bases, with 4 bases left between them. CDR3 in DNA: TGTGCCACCAGCAGTCAATACGAGCAGTACTTC. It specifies CATSSQYEQYF.

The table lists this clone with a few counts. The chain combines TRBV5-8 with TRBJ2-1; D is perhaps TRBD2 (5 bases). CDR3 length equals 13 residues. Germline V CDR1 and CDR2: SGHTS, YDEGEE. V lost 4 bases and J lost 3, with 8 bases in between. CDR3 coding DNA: TGTGCCAGCAGCGGGCGGGTCTACAATGAGCAGTTCTTC. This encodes CASSGRVYNEQFF.

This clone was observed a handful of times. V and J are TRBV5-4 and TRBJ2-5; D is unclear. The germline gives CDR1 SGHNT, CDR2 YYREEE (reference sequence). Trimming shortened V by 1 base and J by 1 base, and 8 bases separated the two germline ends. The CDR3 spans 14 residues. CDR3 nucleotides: TGTGCCAGCAGCTTGAGCCTCATCCAAGAGACCCAGTACTTC. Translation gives CASSLSLIQETQYF.

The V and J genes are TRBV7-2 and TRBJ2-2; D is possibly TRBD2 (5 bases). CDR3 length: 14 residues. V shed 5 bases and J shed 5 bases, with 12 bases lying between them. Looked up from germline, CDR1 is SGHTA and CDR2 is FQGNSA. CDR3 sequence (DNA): TGTGCCAGCAGCGCGGACTGGATTACCGGGGAGCTGTTTTTT. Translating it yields CASSADWITGELFF.

CDR3 in DNA: TGCAGCGTAATCCCCCGGGTCAGCAACTCTGGGGCCAACGTCCTGACTTTC. Translating gives CSVIPRVSNSGANVLTF. J is TRBJ2-6 and V is TRBV29-1; D unclear. The germline V and J ends were trimmed by 6 bases and 0 bases, with 18 bases remaining between them. Germline assignment: CDR1 SQVTM and CDR2 ANQGSEA. CDR3 size: 17 residues.

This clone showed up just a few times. This CDR3 reads CAWDRDAETQYF. The DNA for the CDR3 is TGTGCCTGGGACAGGGACGCGGAGACCCAGTACTTC. The V and J genes are TRBV30 and TRBJ2-5, with 7 bases matching TRBD1. J lost 5 bases, V lost 5 bases, and 5 bases had no gene match. This CDR3 region has 12 residues. CDR1 is GTSNPN and CDR2 is SVGIG in the germline V gene (reference sequence).

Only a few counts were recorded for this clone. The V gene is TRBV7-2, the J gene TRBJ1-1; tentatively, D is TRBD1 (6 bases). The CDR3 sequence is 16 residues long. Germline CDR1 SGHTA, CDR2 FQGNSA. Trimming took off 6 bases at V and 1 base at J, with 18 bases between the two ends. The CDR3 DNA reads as TGTGCCAGCAGTCAAGCCCACAGGGTCACGAACACTGAAGCTTTCTTT. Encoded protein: CASSQAHRVTNTEAFF. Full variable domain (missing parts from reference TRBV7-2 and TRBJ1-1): GAGVSQSPSNKVTEKGKDVELRCDPISGHTALYWYRQSLGQGLEFLIYFQGNSAPDKSGLPSDRFSAERTGGSVSTLTIQRTQQEDSAVYLCASSQAHRVTNTEAFFGQGTRLTVV.

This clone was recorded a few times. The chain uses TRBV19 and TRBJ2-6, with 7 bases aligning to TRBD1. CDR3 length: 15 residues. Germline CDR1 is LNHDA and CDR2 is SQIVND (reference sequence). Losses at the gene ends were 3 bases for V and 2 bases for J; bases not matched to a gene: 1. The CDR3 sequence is CASSIGTAGANVLTF. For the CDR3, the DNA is TGTGCCAGTAGTATTGGGACAGCTGGGGCCAACGTCCTGACTTTC.

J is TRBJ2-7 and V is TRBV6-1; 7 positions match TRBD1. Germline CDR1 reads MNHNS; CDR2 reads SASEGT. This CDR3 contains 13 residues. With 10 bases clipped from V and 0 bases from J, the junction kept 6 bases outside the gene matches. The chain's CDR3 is CATTGDHSYEQYF. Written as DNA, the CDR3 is TGTGCCACTACAGGGGACCACTCCTACGAGCAGTACTTC.

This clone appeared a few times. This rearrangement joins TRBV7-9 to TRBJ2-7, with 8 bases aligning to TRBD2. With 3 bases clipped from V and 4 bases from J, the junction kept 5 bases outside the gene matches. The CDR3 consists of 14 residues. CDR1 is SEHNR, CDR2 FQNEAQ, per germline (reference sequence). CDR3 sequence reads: CASSFAGGGYEQYF. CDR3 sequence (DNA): TGTGCCAGCAGCTTTGCGGGAGGCGGATACGAGCAGTACTTC.

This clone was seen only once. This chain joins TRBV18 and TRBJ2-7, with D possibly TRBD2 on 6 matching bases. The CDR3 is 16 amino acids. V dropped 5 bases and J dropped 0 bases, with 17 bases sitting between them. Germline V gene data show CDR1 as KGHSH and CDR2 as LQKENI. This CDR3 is CASSGGASDPSYEQYF. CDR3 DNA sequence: TGTGCCAGCTCAGGCGGGGCCTCAGACCCCTCCTACGAGCAGTACTTC.

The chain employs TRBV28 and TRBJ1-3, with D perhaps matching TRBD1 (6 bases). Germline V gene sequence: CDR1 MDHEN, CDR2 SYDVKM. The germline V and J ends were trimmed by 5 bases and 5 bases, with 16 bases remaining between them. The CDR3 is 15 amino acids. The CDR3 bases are TGTGCCAGCAGTCTATACAGGGAATTCCGAAACACCATATATTTT. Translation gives CASSLYREFRNTIYF.

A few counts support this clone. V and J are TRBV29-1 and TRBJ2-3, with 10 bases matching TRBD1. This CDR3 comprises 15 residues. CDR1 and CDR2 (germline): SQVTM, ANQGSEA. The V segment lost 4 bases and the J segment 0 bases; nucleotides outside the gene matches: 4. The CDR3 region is CSVATGGVSTDTQYF. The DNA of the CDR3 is TGCAGCGTTGCGACAGGGGGCGTCAGCACAGATACGCAGTATTTT.

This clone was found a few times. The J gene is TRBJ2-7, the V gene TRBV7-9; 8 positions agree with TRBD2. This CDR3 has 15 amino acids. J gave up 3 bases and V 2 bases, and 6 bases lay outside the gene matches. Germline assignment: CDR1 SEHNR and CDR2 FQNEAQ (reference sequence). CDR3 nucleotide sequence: TGTGCCAGCAGCTTACAAGGGACTAGTAGCTACGAGCAGTACTTC. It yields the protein CASSLQGTSSYEQYF.

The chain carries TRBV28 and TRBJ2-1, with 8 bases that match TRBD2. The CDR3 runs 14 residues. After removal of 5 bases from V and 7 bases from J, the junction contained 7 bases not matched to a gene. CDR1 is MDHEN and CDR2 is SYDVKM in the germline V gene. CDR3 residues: CASSRAGVSNEQFF. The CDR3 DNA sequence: TGTGCCAGCAGTCGAGCGGGAGTCTCAAATGAGCAGTTCTTC.

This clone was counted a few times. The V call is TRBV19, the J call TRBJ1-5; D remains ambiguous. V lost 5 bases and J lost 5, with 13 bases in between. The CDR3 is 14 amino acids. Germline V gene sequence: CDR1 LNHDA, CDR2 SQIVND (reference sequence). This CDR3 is CASSFLGADQPQHF. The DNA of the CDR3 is TGTGCCAGTAGTTTCCTAGGAGCCGATCAGCCCCAGCATTTT.

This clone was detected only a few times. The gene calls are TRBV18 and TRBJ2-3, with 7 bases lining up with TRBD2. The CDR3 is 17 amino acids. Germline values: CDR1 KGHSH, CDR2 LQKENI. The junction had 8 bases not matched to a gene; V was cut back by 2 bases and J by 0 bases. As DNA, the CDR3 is TGTGCCAGCTCACCAAGGTCGGCGGGAGTTAGCACAGATACGCAGTATTTT. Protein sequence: CASSPRSAGVSTDTQYF.

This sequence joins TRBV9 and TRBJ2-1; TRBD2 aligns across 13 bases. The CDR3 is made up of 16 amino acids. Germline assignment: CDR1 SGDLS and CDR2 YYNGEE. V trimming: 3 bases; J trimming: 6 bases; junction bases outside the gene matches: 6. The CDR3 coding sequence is TGTGCCAGCAGCGACGGACTAGCGGGAGTTTCCAATGAGCAGTTCTTC. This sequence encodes CASSDGLAGVSNEQFF.

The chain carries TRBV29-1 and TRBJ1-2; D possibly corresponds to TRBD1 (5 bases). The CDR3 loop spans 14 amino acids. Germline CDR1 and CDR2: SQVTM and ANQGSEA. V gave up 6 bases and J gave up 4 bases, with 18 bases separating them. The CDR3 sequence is CSVRALTAVYGYTF. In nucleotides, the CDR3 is TGCAGCGTCCGCGCCCTGACAGCCGTCTATGGCTACACCTTC. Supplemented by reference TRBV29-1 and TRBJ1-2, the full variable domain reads SAVISQKPSRDICQRGTSLTIQCQVDSQVTMMFWYRQQPGQSLTLIATANQGSEATYESGFVIDKFPISRPNLTFSTLTVSNMSPEDSSIYLCSVRALTAVYGYTFGSGTRLTVV.

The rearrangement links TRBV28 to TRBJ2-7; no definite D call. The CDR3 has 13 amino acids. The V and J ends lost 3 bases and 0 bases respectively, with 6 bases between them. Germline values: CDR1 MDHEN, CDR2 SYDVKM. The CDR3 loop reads CASSFGSSYEQYF. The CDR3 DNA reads TGTGCCAGCAGTTTCGGTAGCTCCTACGAGCAGTACTTC.

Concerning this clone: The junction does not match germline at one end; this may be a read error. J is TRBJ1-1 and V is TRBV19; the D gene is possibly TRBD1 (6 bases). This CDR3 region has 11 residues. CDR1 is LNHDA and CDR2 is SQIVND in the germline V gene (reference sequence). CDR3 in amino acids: CASSVDRKAFF. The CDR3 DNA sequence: TGTGCCAGTAGTGTAGACAGGAAAGCTTTCTTT.

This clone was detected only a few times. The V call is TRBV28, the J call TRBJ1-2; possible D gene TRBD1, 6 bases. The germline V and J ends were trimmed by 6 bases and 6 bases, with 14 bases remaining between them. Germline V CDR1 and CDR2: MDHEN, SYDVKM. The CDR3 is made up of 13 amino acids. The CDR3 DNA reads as TGTGCCAGCAGGACCCGGGGGGCTCATGGCTACACCTTC. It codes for CASRTRGAHGYTF.

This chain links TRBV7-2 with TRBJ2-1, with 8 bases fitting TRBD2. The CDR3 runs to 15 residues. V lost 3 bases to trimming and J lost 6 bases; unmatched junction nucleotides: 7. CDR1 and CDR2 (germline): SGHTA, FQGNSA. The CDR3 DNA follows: TGTGCCAGCAGCTTCGCGGGAGGCTACCCCAATGAGCAGTTCTTC. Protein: CASSFAGGYPNEQFF.

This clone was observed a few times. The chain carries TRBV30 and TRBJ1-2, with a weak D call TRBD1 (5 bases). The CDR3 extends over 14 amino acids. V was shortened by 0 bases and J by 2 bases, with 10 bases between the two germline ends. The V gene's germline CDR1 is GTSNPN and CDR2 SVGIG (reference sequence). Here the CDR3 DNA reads TGTGCCTGGAGTGTAACCGGGGGGAACTATGGCTACACCTTC. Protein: CAWSVTGGNYGYTF.

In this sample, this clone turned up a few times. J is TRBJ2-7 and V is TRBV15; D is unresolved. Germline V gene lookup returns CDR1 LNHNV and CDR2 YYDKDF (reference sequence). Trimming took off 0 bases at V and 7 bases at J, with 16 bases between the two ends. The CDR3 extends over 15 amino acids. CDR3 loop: CATSRDREIRREQYF. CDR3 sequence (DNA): TGTGCCACCAGCAGAGATAGAGAAATTAGGAGAGAGCAGTACTTC.

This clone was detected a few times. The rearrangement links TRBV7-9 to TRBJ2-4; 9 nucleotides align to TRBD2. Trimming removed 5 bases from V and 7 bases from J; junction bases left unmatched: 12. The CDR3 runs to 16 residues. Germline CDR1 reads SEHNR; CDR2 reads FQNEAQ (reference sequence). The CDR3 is CASSQLGAGGHNIQYF. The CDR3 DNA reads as TGTGCCAGCAGCCAACTGGGGGCGGGAGGGCACAACATTCAGTACTTC.